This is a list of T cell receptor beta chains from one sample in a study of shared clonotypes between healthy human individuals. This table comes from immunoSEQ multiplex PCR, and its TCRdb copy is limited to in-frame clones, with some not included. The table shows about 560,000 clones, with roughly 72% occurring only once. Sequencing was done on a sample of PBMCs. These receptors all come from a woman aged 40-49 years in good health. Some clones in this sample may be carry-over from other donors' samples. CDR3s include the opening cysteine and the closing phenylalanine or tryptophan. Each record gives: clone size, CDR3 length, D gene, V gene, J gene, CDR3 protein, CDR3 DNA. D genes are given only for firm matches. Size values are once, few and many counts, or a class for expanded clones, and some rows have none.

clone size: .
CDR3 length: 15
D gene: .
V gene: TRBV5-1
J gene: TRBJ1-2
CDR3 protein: CASSLGFGEAYGYTF
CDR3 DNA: TGCGCCAGCAGCTTGGGGTTCGGGGAGGCTTATGGCTACACCTTC

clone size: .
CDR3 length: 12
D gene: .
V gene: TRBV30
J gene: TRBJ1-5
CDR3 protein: CAWSPNGQPQHF
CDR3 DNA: TGTGCCTGGAGCCCTAATGGACAGCCCCAGCATTTT

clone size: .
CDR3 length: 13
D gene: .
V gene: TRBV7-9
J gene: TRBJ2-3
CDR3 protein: CASSLQGADTQYF
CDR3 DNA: TGTGCCAGCAGCTTACAGGGTGCAGATACGCAGTATTTT

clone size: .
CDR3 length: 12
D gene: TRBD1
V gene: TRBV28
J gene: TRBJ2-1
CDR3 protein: CASKGQYNEQFF
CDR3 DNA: TGTGCCAGCAAGGGACAGTACAATGAGCAGTTCTTC

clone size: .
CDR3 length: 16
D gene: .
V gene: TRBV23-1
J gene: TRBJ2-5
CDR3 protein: CASSLPGVRGQETQYF
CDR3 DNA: TGCGCCAGCAGTCTCCCGGGGGTCCGGGGCCAAGAGACCCAGTACTTC

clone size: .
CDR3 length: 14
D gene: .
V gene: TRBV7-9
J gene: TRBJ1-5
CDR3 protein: CASSWGGSNQPQHF
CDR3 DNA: TGTGCCAGCAGCTGGGGGGGGTCCAATCAGCCCCAGCATTTT

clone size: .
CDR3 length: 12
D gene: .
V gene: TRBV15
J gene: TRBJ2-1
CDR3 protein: CATSRDRSGRFF
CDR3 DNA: TGTGCCACCAGCAGAGATCGGAGTGGTAGGTTCTTC

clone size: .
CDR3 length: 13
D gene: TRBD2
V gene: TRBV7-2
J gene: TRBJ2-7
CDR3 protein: CASSSWGGSEQYF
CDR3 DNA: TGTGCCAGCAGCTCCTGGGGGGGGAGCGAGCAGTACTTC

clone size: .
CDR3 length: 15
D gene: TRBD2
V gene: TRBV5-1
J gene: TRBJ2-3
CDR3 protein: CASSPLAVHTDTQYF
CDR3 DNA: TGCGCCAGCAGTCCACTAGCGGTACACACAGATACGCAGTATTTT

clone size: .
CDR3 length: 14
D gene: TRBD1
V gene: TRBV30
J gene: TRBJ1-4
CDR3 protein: CAWSRQGANEKLFF
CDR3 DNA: TGTGCCTGGAGCCGACAGGGGGCGAATGAAAAACTGTTTTTT

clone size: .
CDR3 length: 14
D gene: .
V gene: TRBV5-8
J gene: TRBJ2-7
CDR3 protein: CASSLGEIGDEQYF
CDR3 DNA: TGTGCCAGCAGCTTGGGGGAAATCGGTGACGAGCAGTACTTC

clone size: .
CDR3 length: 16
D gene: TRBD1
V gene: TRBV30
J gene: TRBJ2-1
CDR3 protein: CAWSTGTEARYNEQFF
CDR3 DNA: TGTGCCTGGAGCACCGGGACAGAGGCAAGATACAATGAGCAGTTCTTC

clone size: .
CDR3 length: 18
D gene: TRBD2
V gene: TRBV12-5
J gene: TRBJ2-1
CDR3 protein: CASGFTPLGGRAENEQFF
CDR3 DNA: TGTGCTAGTGGTTTTACTCCCCTTGGCGGGAGGGCCGAAAATGAGCAGTTCTTC

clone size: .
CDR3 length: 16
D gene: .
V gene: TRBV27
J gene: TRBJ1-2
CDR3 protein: CASSLTSPGGHYGYTF
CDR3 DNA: TGTGCCAGCAGTTTAACTTCCCCTGGCGGTCACTATGGCTACACCTTC

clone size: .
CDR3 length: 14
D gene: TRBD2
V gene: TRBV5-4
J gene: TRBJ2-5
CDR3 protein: CASSLGGGQETQYF
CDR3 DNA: TGTGCCAGCAGCTTGGGGGGGGGCCAAGAGACCCAGTACTTC

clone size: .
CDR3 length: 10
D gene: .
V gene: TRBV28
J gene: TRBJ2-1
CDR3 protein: CAVGRHEQFF
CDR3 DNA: TGTGCCGTTGGAAGGCATGAGCAGTTCTTC

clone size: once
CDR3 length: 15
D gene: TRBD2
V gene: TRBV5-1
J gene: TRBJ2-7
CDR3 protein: CASSFGLADSYEQYF
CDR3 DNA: TGCGCCAGCAGCTTTGGACTAGCGGACTCCTACGAGCAGTACTTC